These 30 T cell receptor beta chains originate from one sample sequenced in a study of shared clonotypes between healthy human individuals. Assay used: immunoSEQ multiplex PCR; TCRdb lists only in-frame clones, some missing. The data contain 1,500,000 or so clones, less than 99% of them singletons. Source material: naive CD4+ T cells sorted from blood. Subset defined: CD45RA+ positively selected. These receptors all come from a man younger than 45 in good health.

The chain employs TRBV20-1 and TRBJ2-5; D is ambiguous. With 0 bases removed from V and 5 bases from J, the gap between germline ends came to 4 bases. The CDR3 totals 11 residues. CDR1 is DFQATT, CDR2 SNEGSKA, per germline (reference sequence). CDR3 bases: TGCAGTGCTAGAGATGACGAGACCCAGTACTTC. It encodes CSARDDETQYF.

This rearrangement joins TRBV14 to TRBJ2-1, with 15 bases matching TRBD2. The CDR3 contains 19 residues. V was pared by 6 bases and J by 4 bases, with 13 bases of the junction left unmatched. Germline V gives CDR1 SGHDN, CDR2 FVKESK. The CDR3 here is CASRPTAGLAGGRYNEQFF. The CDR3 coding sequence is TGTGCCAGCAGACCCACTGCGGGACTAGCGGGAGGCCGTTACAATGAGCAGTTCTTC.

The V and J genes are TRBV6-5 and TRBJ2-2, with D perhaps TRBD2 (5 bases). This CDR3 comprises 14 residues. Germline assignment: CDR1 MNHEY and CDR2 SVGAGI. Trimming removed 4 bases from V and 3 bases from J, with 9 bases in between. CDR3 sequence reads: CASSLGGYTGELFF. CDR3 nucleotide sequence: TGTGCCAGCAGTTTGGGCGGGTACACCGGGGAGCTGTTTTTT.

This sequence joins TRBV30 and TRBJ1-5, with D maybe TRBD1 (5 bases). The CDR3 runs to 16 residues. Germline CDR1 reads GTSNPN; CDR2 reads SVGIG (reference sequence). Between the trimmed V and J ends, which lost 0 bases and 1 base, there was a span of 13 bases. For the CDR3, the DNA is TGTGCCTGGAGTGTATTTCGGGGGGGGAGCAATCAGCCCCAGCATTTT. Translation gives CAWSVFRGGSNQPQHF. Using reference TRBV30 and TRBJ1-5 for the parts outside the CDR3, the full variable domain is SQTIHQWPATLVQPVGSPLSLECTVEGTSNPNLYWYRQAAGRGLQLLFYSVGIGQISSEVPQNLSASRPQDRQFILSSKKLLLSDSGFYLCAWSVFRGGSNQPQHFGDGTRLSIL.

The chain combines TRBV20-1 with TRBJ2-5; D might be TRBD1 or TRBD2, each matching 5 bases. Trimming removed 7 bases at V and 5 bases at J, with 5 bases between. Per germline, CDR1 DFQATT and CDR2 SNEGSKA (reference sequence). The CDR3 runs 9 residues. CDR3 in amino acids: CSGGETQYF. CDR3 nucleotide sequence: TGCAGTGGGGGGGAGACCCAGTACTTC.

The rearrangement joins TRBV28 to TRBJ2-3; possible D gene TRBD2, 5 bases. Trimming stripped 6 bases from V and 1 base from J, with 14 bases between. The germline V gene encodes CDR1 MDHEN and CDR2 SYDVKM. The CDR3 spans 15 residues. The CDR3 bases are TGTGCCAGCAGACGGATCCTTAGCGGCACAGATACGCAGTATTTT. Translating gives CASRRILSGTDTQYF. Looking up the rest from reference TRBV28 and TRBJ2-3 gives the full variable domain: DVKVTQSSRYLVKRTGEKVFLECVQDMDHENMFWYRQDPGLGLRLIYFSYDVKMKEKGDIPEGYSVSREKKERFSLILESASTNQTSMYLCASRRILSGTDTQYFGPGTRLTVL.

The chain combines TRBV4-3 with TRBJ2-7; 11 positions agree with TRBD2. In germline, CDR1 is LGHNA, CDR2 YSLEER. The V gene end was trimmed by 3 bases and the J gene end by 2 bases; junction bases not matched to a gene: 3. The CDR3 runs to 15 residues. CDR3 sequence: CASSHLAGGTYEQYF. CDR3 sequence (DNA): TGCGCCAGCAGCCACCTAGCGGGAGGAACCTACGAGCAGTACTTC.

In DNA, the CDR3 is TGTGCCTGGAGTGAAAGGCAGGACTATGGCTACACCTTC. This translates into CAWSERQDYGYTF. This chain uses TRBV30 with TRBJ1-2, with D unclear. The germline V gene encodes CDR1 GTSNPN and CDR2 SVGIG (reference sequence). The CDR3 is made up of 13 amino acids. Between the trimmed V and J ends, which lost 1 base and 3 bases, there was a span of 9 bases.

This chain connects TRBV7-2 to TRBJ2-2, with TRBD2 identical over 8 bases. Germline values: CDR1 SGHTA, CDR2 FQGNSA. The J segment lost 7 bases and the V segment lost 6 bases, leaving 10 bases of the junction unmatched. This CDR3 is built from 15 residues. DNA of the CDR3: TGTGCCAGCAGTCAAAGATGGACTAGCAGCGGGGAGCTGTTTTTT. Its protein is CASSQRWTSSGELFF.

For the CDR3, the DNA is TGTGCCAGCACCTTGGGGACAGTCTCCTACGAGCAGTACTTC. This codes for CASTLGTVSYEQYF. This chain joins TRBV28 and TRBJ2-7, with TRBD1 identical over 7 bases. The junction had 6 bases not matched to a gene; V was cut back by 7 bases and J by 0 bases. This CDR3 comprises 14 residues. Per the germline V gene, CDR1 is MDHEN and CDR2 is SYDVKM.

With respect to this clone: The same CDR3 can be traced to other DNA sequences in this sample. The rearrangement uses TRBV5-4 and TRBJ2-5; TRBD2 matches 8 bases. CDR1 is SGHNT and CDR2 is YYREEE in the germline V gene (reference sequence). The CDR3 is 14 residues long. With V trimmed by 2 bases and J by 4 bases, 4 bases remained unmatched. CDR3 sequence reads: CASSLGLAGETQYF. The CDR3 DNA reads TGTGCCAGCAGCTTAGGCCTAGCGGGAGAGACCCAGTACTTC.

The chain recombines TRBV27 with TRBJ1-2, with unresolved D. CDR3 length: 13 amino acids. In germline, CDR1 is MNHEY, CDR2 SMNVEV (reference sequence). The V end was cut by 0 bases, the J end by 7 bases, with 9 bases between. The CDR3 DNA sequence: TGTGCCAGCAGTTTATCCCCTCCGGGTGGCTACACCTTC. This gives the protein CASSLSPPGGYTF.

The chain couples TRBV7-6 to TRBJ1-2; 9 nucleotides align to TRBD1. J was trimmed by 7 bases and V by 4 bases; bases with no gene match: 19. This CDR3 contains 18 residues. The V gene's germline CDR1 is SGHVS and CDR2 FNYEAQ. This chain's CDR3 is CASSSRVGQGTGRGGYTF. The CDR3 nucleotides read TGTGCCAGCAGCTCTCGGGTGGGACAGGGAACGGGGAGAGGTGGCTACACCTTC.

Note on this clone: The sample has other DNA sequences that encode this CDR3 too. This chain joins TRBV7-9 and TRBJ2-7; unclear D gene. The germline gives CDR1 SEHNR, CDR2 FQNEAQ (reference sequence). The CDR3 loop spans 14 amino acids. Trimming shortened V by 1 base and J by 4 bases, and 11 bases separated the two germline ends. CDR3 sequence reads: CASSLGQPPYEQYF. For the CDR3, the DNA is TGTGCCAGCAGCTTAGGGCAGCCTCCGTACGAGCAGTACTTC. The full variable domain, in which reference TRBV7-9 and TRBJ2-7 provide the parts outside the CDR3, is DTGVSQNPRHKITKRGQNVTFRCDPISEHNRLYWYRQTLGQGPEFLTYFQNEAQLEKSRLLSDRFSAERPKGSFSTLEIQRTEQGDSAMYLCASSLGQPPYEQYFGPGTRLTVT.

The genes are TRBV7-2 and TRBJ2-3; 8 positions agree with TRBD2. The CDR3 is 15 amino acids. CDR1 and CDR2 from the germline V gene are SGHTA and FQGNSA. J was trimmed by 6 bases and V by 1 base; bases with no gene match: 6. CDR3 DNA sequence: TGTGCCAGCAGCTTAGGTCTAGCGGGTATTGATACGCAGTATTTT. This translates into CASSLGLAGIDTQYF. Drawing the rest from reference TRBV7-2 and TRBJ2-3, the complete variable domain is GAGVSQSPSNKVTEKGKDVELRCDPISGHTALYWYRQSLGQGLEFLIYFQGNSAPDKSGLPSDRFSAERTGGSVSTLTIQRTQQEDSAVYLCASSLGLAGIDTQYFGPGTRLTVL.

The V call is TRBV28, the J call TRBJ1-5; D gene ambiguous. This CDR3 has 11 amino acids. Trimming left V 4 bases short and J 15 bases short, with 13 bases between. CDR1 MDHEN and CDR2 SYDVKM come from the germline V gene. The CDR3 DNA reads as TGTGCCAGCAGTTCCGTACTCGTCCGGCATTTT. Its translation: CASSSVLVRHF.

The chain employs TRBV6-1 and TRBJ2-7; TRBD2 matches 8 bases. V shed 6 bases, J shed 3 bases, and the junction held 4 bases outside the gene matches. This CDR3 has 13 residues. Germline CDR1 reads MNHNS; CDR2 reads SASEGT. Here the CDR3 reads CASRDLAGYEQYF. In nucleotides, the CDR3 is TGTGCCAGCAGGGATCTAGCGGGCTACGAGCAGTACTTC.

This CDR3 reads CASSLGFANTGELFF. CDR3 DNA sequence: TGTGCCAGCTCACTCGGGTTCGCGAACACCGGGGAGCTGTTTTTT. This sequence joins TRBV18 and TRBJ2-2; D remains unclear. Looked up from germline, CDR1 is KGHSH and CDR2 is LQKENI. V lost 4 bases, J lost 0 bases, and 9 bases lay in between. This CDR3 region has 15 residues. The full variable domain, rest sourced from reference TRBV18 and TRBJ2-2, is NAGVMQNPRHLVRRRGQEARLRCSPMKGHSHVYWYRQLPEEGLKFMVYLQKENIIDESGMPKERFSAEFPKEGPSILRIQQVVRGDSAAYFCASSLGFANTGELFFGEGSRLTVL.

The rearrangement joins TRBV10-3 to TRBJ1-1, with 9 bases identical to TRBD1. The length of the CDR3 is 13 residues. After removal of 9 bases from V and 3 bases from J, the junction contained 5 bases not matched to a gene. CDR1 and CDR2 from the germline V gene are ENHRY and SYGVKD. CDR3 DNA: TGTGCCATACAGGGGGCTCGGGACACTGAAGCTTTCTTT. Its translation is CAIQGARDTEAFF.

CDR3 DNA: TGTGCCAGCAGTTACTTGGGGACTAGTAGAGAGACCCAGTACTTC. As protein: CASSYLGTSRETQYF. The chain joins TRBV6-5 to TRBJ2-5; the match to TRBD2 covers 8 bases. The CDR3 has 15 amino acids. In germline, CDR1 is MNHEY, CDR2 SVGAGI. V was clipped by 1 base and J by 4 bases; unmatched bases: 5.

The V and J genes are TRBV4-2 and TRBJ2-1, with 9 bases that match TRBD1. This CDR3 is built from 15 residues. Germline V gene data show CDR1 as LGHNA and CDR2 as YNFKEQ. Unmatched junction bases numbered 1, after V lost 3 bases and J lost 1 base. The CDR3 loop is CASSQTGGSYNEQFF. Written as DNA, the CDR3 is TGTGCCAGCAGCCAGACAGGGGGTTCCTACAATGAGCAGTTCTTC.

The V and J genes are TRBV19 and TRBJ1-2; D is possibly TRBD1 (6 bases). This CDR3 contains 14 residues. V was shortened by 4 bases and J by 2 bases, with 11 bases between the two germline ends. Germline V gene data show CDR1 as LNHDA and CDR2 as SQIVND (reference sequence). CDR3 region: CASSNPGTNYGYTF. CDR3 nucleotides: TGTGCCAGTAGTAACCCAGGGACAAACTATGGCTACACCTTC.

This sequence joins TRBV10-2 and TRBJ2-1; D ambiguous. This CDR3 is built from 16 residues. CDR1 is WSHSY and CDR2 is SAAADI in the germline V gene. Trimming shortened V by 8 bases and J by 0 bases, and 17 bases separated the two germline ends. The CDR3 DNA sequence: TGCGCCAGCGGAGAGTTTCCGATGCGCTCCTACAATGAGCAGTTCTTC. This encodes CASGEFPMRSYNEQFF.

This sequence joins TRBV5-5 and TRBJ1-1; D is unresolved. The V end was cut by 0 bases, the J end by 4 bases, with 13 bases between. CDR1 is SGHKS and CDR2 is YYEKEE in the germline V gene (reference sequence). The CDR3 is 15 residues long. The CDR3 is CASSLGPGRSTEAFF. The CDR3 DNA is TGTGCCAGCAGCTTGGGGCCGGGCCGGAGCACTGAAGCTTTCTTT.

Here the CDR3 reads CASRPQDFNEQFF. The CDR3 region has the DNA TGTGCCAGCAGACCACAGGATTTCAATGAGCAGTTCTTC. This chain links TRBV28 with TRBJ2-1; the D gene is possibly TRBD1 (5 bases). The V gene's germline CDR1 is MDHEN and CDR2 SYDVKM. CDR3 length: 13 residues. V lost 6 bases, J lost 6 bases, and 12 bases lay in between.

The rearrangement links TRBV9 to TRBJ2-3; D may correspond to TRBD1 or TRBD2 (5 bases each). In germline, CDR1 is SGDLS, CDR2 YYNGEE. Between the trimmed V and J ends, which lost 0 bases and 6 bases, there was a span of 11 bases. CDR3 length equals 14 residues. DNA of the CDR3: TGTGCCAGCAGCGTAGATGAGGGGCGGGATACGCAGTATTTT. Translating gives CASSVDEGRDTQYF.

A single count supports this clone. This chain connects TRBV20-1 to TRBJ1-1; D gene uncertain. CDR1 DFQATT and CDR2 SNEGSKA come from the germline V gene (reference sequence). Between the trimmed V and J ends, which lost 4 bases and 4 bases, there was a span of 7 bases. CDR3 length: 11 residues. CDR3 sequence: CSATPATEAFF. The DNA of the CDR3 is TGCAGTGCTACCCCCGCCACTGAAGCTTTCTTT.

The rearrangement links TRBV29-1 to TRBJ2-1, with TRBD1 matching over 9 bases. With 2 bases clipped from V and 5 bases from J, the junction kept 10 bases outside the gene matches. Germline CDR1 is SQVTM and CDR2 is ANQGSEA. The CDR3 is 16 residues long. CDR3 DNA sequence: TGCAGCGTTGAACCGAACGACAGGGGGTCGGACAATGAGCAGTTCTTC. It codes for CSVEPNDRGSDNEQFF.

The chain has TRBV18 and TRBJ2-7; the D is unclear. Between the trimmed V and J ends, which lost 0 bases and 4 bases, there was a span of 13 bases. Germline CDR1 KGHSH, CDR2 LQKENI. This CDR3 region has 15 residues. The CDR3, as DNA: TGTGCCAGCTCACCACCGGCCCCCCATGCGTACGAGCAGTACTTC. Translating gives CASSPPAPHAYEQYF.

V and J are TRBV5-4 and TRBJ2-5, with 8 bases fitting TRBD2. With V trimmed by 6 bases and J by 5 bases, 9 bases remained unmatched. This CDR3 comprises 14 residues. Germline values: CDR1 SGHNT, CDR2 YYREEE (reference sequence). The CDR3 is CASTREGRGETQYF. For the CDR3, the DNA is TGTGCCAGCACCCGGGAGGGCCGGGGGGAGACCCAGTACTTC.